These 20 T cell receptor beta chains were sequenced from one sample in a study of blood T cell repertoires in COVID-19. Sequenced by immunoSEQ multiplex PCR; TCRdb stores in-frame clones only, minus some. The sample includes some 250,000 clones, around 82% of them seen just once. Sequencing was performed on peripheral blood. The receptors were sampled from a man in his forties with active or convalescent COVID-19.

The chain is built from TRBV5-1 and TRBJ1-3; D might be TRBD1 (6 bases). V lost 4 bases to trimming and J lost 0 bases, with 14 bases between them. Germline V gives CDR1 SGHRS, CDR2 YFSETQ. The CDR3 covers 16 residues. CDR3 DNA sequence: TGCGCCAGCAGCACGGAACAGGGCCGCTCTGGAAACACCATATATTTT. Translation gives CASSTEQGRSGNTIYF.

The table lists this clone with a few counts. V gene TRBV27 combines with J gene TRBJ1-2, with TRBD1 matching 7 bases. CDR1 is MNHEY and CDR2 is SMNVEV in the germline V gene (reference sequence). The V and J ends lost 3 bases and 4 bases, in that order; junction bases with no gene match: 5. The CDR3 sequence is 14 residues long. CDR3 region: CASSFLAGGYGYTF. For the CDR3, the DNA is TGTGCCAGCAGTTTCCTTGCAGGGGGCTATGGCTACACCTTC.

Here the CDR3 reads CASSEVRQGIYGYTF. The CDR3 nucleotides are TGTGCCAGCAGTGAAGTAAGGCAGGGGATCTATGGCTACACCTTC. The V gene is TRBV2, the J gene TRBJ1-2, with a possible D match to TRBD1 (6 bases). The CDR3 extends over 15 amino acids. Trimming cost V 1 base and J 4 bases, with 13 bases left between them. The germline V gene encodes CDR1 SNHLY and CDR2 FYNNEI.

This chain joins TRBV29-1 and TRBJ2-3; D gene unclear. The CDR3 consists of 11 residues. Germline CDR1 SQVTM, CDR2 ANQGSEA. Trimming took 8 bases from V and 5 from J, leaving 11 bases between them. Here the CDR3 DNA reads TGCAGCCTAGGAGACCTAGATACGCAGTATTTT. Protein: CSLGDLDTQYF.

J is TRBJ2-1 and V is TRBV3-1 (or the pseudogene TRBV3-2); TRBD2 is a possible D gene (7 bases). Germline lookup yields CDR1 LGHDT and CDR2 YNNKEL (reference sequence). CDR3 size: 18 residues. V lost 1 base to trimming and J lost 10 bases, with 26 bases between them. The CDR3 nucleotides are TGTGCCAGCAGCCAAGGGGATGTAGGGGGGGCCGGCCGCAGGGAGCAGTTCTTC. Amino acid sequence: CASSQGDVGGAGRREQFF.

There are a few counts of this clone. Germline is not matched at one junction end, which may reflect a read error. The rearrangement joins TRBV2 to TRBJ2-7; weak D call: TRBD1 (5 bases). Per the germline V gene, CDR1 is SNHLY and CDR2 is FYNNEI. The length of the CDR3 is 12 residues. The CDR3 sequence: CASRRGSFEQYF. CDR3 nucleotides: TGTGCCAGCAGAAGGGGATCCTTCGAGCAGTACTTC.

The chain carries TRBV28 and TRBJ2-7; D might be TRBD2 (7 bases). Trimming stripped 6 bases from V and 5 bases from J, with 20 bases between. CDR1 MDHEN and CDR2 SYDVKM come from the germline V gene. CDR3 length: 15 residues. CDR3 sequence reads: CASRSPARGGDEQYF. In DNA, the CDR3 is TGTGCCAGCAGGTCTCCCGCCAGAGGGGGGGACGAGCAGTACTTC.

The chain's CDR3 is CASSSANRVLHF. CDR3 nucleotides: TGTGCCAGCAGTTCCGCAAACAGAGTCCTCCACTTT. V gene TRBV27 combines with J gene TRBJ1-6; D is ambiguous. Looked up from germline, CDR1 is MNHEY and CDR2 is SMNVEV (reference sequence). Trimming shortened V by 4 bases and J by 15 bases, and 13 bases separated the two germline ends. The CDR3 is 12 residues long.

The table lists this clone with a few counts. The CDR3 here is CASSQDRRLAGGPKSYNEQFF. CDR3 nucleotide sequence: TGTGCCAGCAGCCAAGACCGTAGGCTAGCGGGGGGGCCGAAGTCCTACAATGAGCAGTTCTTC. This chain links TRBV4-2 with TRBJ2-1, with 12 bases lining up with TRBD2. The germline V gene encodes CDR1 LGHNA and CDR2 YNFKEQ. The CDR3 runs 21 residues. V dropped 0 bases and J dropped 1; count of bases not matched to a gene: 13.

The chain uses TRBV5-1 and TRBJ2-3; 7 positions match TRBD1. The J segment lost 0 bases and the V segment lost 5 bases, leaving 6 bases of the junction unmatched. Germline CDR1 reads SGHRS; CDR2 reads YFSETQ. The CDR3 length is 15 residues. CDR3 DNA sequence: TGCGCCAGCAGTACGGGACAGCTAAGCACAGATACGCAGTATTTT. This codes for CASSTGQLSTDTQYF.

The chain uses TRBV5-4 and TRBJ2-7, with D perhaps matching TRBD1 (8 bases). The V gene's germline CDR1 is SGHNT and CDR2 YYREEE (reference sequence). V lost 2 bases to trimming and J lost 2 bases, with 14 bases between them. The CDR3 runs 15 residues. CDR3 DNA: TGTGCCAGCAGCTTACAGGGGGGGAGAGCCTACGAGCAGTACTTC. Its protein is CASSLQGGRAYEQYF.

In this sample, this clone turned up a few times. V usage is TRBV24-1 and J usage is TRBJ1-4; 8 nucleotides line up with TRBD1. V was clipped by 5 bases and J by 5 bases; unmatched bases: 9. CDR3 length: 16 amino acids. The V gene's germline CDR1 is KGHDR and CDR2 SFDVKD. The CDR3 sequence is CATSASRTGQNEKLFF. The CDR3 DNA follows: TGTGCCACCAGTGCTTCTCGGACAGGGCAAAATGAAAAACTGTTTTTT.

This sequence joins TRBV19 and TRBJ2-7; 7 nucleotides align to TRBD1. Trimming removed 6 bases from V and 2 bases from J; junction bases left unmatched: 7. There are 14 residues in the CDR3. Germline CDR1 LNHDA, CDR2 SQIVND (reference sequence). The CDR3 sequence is CASRTGDPPYEQYF. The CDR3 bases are TGTGCCAGTAGAACAGGGGACCCCCCCTACGAGCAGTACTTC.

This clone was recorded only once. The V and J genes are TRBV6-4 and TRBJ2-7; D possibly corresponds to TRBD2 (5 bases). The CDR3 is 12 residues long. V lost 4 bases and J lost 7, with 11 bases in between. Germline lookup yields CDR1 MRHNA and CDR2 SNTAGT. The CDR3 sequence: CASSGSGGEQYF. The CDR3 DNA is TGTGCCAGCAGTGGAAGTGGCGGGGAGCAGTACTTC.

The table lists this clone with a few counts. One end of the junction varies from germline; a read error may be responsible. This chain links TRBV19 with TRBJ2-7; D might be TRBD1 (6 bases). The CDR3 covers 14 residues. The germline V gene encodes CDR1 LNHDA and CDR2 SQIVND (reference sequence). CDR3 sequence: CASSIGGQRQGWSF. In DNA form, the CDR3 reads TGTGCCAGTAGTATAGGAGGACAGCGCCAAGGGTGGAGTTTC. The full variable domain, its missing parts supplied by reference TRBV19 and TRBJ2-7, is DGGITQSPKYLFRKEGQNVTLSCEQNLNHDAMYWYRQDPGQGLRLIYYSQIVNDFQKGDIAEGYSVSREKKESFPLTVTSAQKNPTAFYLCASSIGGQRQGWSFGPGTRLTVT.

The CDR3 region is CASRRGATNEKLFF. The DNA of the CDR3 is TGTGCCAGCAGACGTGGGGCCACTAATGAAAAACTGTTTTTT. The chain combines TRBV25-1 with TRBJ1-4; D might be TRBD1 (5 bases). This CDR3 spans 14 amino acids. The germline V and J ends were trimmed by 6 bases and 2 bases, with 10 bases remaining between them. Germline CDR1 and CDR2: MGHDK and SYGVNS. Together with reference TRBV25-1 and TRBJ1-4, the CDR3 gives the full variable domain: EADIYQTPRYLVIGTGKKITLECSQTMGHDKMYWYQQDPGMELHLIHYSYGVNSTEKGDLSSESTVSRIRTEHFPLTLESARPSHTSQYLCASRRGATNEKLFFGSGTQLSVL.

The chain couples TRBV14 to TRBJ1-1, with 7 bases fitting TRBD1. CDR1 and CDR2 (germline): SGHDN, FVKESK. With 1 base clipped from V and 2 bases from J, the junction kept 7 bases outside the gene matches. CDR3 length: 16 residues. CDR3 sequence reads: CASSQGAGGTNTEAFF. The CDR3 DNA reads TGTGCCAGCAGCCAAGGGGCAGGGGGTACCAACACTGAAGCTTTCTTT.

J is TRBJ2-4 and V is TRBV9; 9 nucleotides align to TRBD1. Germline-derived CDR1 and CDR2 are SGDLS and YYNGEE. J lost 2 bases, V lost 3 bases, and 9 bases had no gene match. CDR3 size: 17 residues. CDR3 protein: CASSGSTGGGSKNIQYF. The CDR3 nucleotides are TGTGCCAGCAGCGGTTCTACAGGGGGCGGGTCCAAAAACATTCAGTACTTC.

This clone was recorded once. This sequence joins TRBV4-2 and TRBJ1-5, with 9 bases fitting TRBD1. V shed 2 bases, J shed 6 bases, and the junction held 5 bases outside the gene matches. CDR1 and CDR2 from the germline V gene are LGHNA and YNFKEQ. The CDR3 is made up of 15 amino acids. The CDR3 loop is CASSQPRDRVQPQHF. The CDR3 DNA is TGTGCCAGCAGCCAACCCCGGGACAGGGTTCAGCCCCAGCATTTT.

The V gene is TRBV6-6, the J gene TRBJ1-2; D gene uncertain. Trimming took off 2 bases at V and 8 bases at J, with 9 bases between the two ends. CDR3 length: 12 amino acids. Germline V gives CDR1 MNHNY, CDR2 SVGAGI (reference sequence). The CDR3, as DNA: TGTGCCAGCAGTTACGCCCAGTCAGGCTACACCTTC. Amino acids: CASSYAQSGYTF.